Only a few counts were recorded for the clone carrying this T cell receptor beta chain. Its antigen is not identified. Drawing of peripheral blood yielded about 10 milliliters from each donor. The sample is drawn from a study of blood T cells in healthy people across ages. Notes on the study in general: Observed TCR beta diversity per million T cells went down as age went up. This fall followed a roughly linear course with age.

The use of a sample-barcoded 5' primer and a J-beta primer mix characterized a second PCR of roughly 7 to 11 cycles. TCRdb re-derived calls from the 5' RACE reads in MiXCR, one entry per CDR3 protein. Among around 1,000,000 distinct CDR3 sequences, approximately 26% were seen once, and the ten largest hold about 0.72%. This same sample was also taken into another study, of T cells of mothers and their children. Per that study: Each mother yielded more than 10 million TCR beta CDR3 reads. Each child yielded a few million reads.

The clonotype comes from a girl aged 2 to 9 in good health. Sequenced sample: blood.

CDR3 nucleotide sequence: TGTGCCACCAGCACCTACAGGAACACTGAAGCTTTCTTT. Translated: CATSTYRNTEAFF. This chain connects TRBV15 to TRBJ1-1; no definite D call. There are 13 residues in the CDR3. Deletions cut 4 bases from V and 1 base from J, with 7 bases between. The germline CDR1 and CDR2 sequences are LNHNV and YYDKDF (reference sequence).